A selection of T cell receptor beta chains follows, all from one sample in a study of molecular identifiers for immune sequencing clone quantification. A single record per CDR3 protein comes from TCRdb applying MiXCR to the PCR reads. The sample has more than 550,000 distinct CDR3 sequences, roughly 23% seen once. The sequenced sample consisted of naive CD8+ T cells from blood, with Jurkat cell RNA spiked in. The receptor source for this set is a human donor in good health. Some libraries in this study had Jurkat cell RNA spiked in. Both conserved end residues are part of each CDR3. D genes are given only for firm matches. Size tells how often a clone was seen (once, few, many) or the class of an expanded clone, and some rows leave it out.

cdr3_length,j_call,v_call,clone_size,d_call,cdr3_aa,cdr3_nt
16,TRBJ2-4,TRBV7-9,many,TRBD2,CASSLVGGGPLLIQYF,TGTGCCAGCAGCCTTGTCGGGGGAGGGCCGCTTCTCATTCAGTACTTC
14,TRBJ2-3,TRBV13,many,NA,CASSLGGQADTQYF,TGTGCCAGCAGCTTAGGAGGGCAGGCAGATACGCAGTATTTT
16,TRBJ2-7,TRBV2,many,NA,CASSEFSAGSSYEQYF,TGTGCCAGCAGTGAGTTCTCGGCTGGGAGCTCCTACGAGCAGTACTTC
12,TRBJ1-1,TRBV20-1,few,NA,CSAEARSTEAFF,TGCAGTGCGGAGGCCCGGAGCACTGAAGCTTTCTTT
15,TRBJ2-5,TRBV7-9,many,TRBD1,CASSSRTGPSETQYF,TGTGCCAGCAGCTCACGGACAGGGCCCTCGGAGACCCAGTACTTC
14,TRBJ2-3,TRBV19,NA,TRBD2,CASEREWGTDTQYF,TGTGCCAGCGAGCGGGAGTGGGGCACAGATACGCAGTATTTT
15,TRBJ2-2,TRBV12-3/TRBV12-4,few,TRBD2,CASSGEGTRGGELFF,TGTGCCAGCAGTGGGGAGGGGACGAGGGGCGGGGAGCTGTTTTTT
16,TRBJ1-4,TRBV5-4,many,TRBD1,CASSYCRQGADEKLFF,TGTGCCAGCAGCTACTGTCGACAGGGGGCAGATGAAAAACTGTTTTTT
15,TRBJ2-7,TRBV4-3,many,TRBD2,CASSPGLAGPYEQYF,TGTGCCAGCAGCCCGGGACTAGCGGGTCCCTACGAGCAGTACTTC
14,TRBJ2-5,TRBV27,NA,NA,CASSPSQGGETRYF,TGTGCCAGCAGTCCTTCTCAGGGAGGAGAGACCCGGTACTTC
13,TRBJ2-1,TRBV30,few,NA,CAWSFLAWNEQFF,TGTGCCTGGAGTTTCCTAGCTTGGAATGAGCAGTTCTTC
12,TRBJ2-5,TRBV15,NA,NA,CATGGDQETQYF,TGTGCCACCGGCGGGGACCAAGAGACCCAGTACTTC
18,TRBJ2-7,TRBV20-1,NA,NA,CSARDQFLHGVGLYEQYF,TGCAGTGCTAGAGATCAATTTCTTCACGGCGTAGGACTCTACGAGCAGTACTTC
13,TRBJ2-5,TRBV20-1,NA,NA,CSARRAYQETQYF,TGCAGTGCTAGGAGGGCGTACCAAGAGACCCAGTACTTC
12,TRBJ2-3,TRBV28,few,NA,CASRAGADTQYF,TGTGCCAGCAGGGCCGGTGCAGATACGCAGTATTTT
15,TRBJ2-5,TRBV13,NA,TRBD1,CASSTSTGPQETQYF,TGTGCCAGCAGCACCTCGACAGGGCCTCAAGAGACCCAGTACTTC
13,TRBJ2-7,TRBV4-2,many,NA,CASSHGLAPEQYF,TGTGCCAGCAGCCATGGTTTGGCTCCCGAGCAGTACTTC
14,TRBJ2-3,TRBV6-5,many,NA,CASSSPGRADTQYF,TGTGCCAGTAGTTCCCCGGGTCGGGCAGATACGCAGTATTTT
15,TRBJ2-3,TRBV12-3/TRBV12-4,many,NA,CASSSELDSTDTQYF,TGTGCCAGCAGCTCCGAACTAGACAGCACAGATACGCAGTATTTT
14,TRBJ1-5,TRBV27,few,NA,CASSTRGADQPQHF,TGTGCCAGCAGTACCAGGGGAGCGGATCAGCCCCAGCATTTT
17,TRBJ1-1,TRBV19,NA,NA,CASSISSGQYMNTEAFF,TGTGCCAGTAGTATATCGTCCGGGCAGTACATGAACACTGAAGCTTTCTTT
17,TRBJ2-5,TRBV4-3,many,TRBD2,CASSQDRTSGSLETQYF,TGCGCCAGCAGCCAAGACCGGACTAGCGGGAGCCTGGAGACCCAGTACTTC
12,TRBJ2-7,TRBV29-1,NA,NA,CRVGMTGGCQYF,TGCCGCGTTGGCATGACCGGGGGCTGTCAGTACTTC
14,TRBJ2-7,TRBV12-3/TRBV12-4,NA,NA,CASSLGTAQGEQYF,TGTGCCAGCAGTTTGGGGACCGCCCAAGGGGAGCAGTACTTC
14,TRBJ2-7,TRBV4-3,many,NA,CASSQGYGGLEQYF,TGCGCCAGCAGCCAAGGTTACGGGGGGCTCGAGCAGTACTTC
12,TRBJ2-2,TRBV4-2,many,NA,CASSRDAGELFF,TGTGCCAGCAGCCGTGATGCCGGGGAGCTGTTTTTT
15,TRBJ1-1,TRBV6-1,NA,NA,CASRQAGTAYTEAFF,TGTGCCAGCCGTCAGGCGGGAACAGCCTACACTGAAGCTTTCTTT
13,TRBJ2-1,TRBV7-9,many,NA,CASSRTDYNEQFF,TGTGCCAGCAGCCGGACAGACTACAATGAGCAGTTCTTC
16,TRBJ1-5,TRBV19,NA,NA,CASSIHGLKGNQPQHF,TGTGCCAGTAGTATCCATGGATTAAAGGGCAATCAGCCCCAGCATTTT
13,TRBJ1-1,TRBV12-3/TRBV12-4,NA,NA,CASSLFVRTEAFF,TGTGCCAGCAGTTTGTTTGTAAGGACTGAAGCTTTCTTT
16,TRBJ1-5,TRBV20-1,many,TRBD1,CSATGTGPYSNQPQHF,TGCAGTGCTACCGGGACAGGCCCCTATAGCAATCAGCCCCAGCATTTT
13,TRBJ2-7,TRBV5-8,few,NA,CASSFVDDYEQYF,TGTGCCAGCAGCTTTGTTGACGACTACGAGCAGTACTTC
15,TRBJ2-3,TRBV19,few,TRBD2,CASRILAGGADTQYF,TGTGCCAGTAGAATACTAGCGGGGGGTGCAGATACGCAGTATTTT
17,TRBJ2-3,TRBV5-1,NA,NA,CASSLTGGAGNTDTQYF,TGCGCCAGCAGCTTGACCGGTGGGGCGGGGAACACAGATACGCAGTATTTT
16,TRBJ1-6,TRBV4-1,NA,NA,CASTPITGAGNSPLHF,TGCGCCAGCACCCCTATAACTGGGGCGGGCAATTCACCCCTCCACTTT
14,TRBJ1-5,TRBV5-3,once,TRBD1,CAGSYGQGAQPQHF,TGTGCCGGCAGCTACGGACAGGGCGCGCAGCCCCAGCATTTT
19,TRBJ2-7,TRBV4-2,NA,TRBD2,CASSQVEAGRSAGAYEQYF,TGTGCCAGCAGCCAAGTCGAGGCAGGGAGGAGCGCGGGGGCCTACGAGCAGTACTTC
15,TRBJ2-3,TRBV30,many,NA,CAWSGDPRGTDTQYF,TGTGCCTGGAGCGGGGACCCCCGAGGCACAGATACGCAGTATTTT
13,TRBJ2-7,TRBV3-1,NA,NA,CASSGQYSYEQYF,TGTGCCAGCAGCGGACAGTACTCCTACGAGCAGTACTTC
14,TRBJ2-7,TRBV11-2,few,NA,CASRAGAGDYEQYF,TGTGCCAGCAGGGCCGGGGCAGGGGACTACGAGCAGTACTTC
13,TRBJ2-5,TRBV7-2,NA,NA,CAGSLNAPGAQYF,TGTGCCGGCAGCTTGAACGCCCCTGGGGCCCAGTACTTC
13,TRBJ2-7,TRBV7-6,many,NA,CASSLGLANEQYF,TGTGCCAGCAGCTTAGGCCTCGCGAACGAGCAGTACTTC
16,TRBJ1-3,TRBV4-1,NA,NA,CASSQVRTGSGNTIYF,TGCGCCAGCAGCCAAGTAAGGACTGGATCTGGAAACACCATATATTTT
13,TRBJ2-7,TRBV20-1,NA,TRBD1,CSARTGAGYEQYF,TGCAGTGCCCGGACAGGGGCGGGTTACGAGCAGTACTTC
14,TRBJ1-2,TRBV4-3,NA,NA,CASSQYWGTYGYTF,TGCGCCAGCAGCCAATATTGGGGGACCTATGGCTACACCTTC